Each of the 5 T cell receptor beta chains below was sequenced from the same sample in a study of a mutant IDH1 vaccine in newly diagnosed glioma. Antigens for these TCRs are unknown. Time point of the sample: week 47, end of study. The vaccine gave 300 ug of a 20-mer mutant IDH1 peptide subcutaneously per dose. The assay was immunoSEQ multiplex PCR, and TCRdb's table has in-frame clones only and misses some. The sample holds fewer than 55,000 clones, around three fifths seen once. Source: peripheral blood mononuclear cells (PBMCs), taken from a glioma patient whose treatment included an IDH1 peptide vaccine. The receptors were gathered from a man aged 35-49 years with glioma. Some clones in this sample may be carry-over from other donors' samples.

The chain has TRBV18 and TRBJ2-7, with 10 bases aligning to TRBD1. Per germline, CDR1 KGHSH and CDR2 LQKENI. Trimming removed 5 bases from V and 7 bases from J; junction bases left unmatched: 14. The length of the CDR3 is 16 residues. The CDR3 spells CASSTPGQGPLGEQYF. In nucleotides, the CDR3 is TGTGCCAGCTCAACCCCGGGACAGGGGCCTTTGGGTGAGCAGTACTTC.

The table lists this clone with a few counts. The gene calls are TRBV7-6 and TRBJ1-1, with D possibly being TRBD1 (5 bases). The germline gives CDR1 SGHVS, CDR2 FNYEAQ. V gave up 1 base and J gave up 10 bases, with 13 bases separating them. CDR3 size: 13 residues. The CDR3 is CASSLDRIERAFF. The CDR3, as DNA: TGTGCCAGCAGCTTAGACAGGATAGAGAGAGCTTTCTTT.

This chain joins TRBV6-1 and TRBJ1-3; D may be TRBD1 (5 bases). With 5 bases removed from V and 0 bases from J, the gap between germline ends came to 8 bases. Germline V gene sequence: CDR1 MNHNS, CDR2 SASEGT. The CDR3 consists of 14 residues. This chain's CDR3 is CASSLQGSGNTIYF. In DNA form, the CDR3 reads TGTGCCAGCAGTCTTCAGGGCTCTGGAAACACCATATATTTT.

V gene TRBV5-4 combines with J gene TRBJ2-7; TRBD2 agrees at 11 bases. Unmatched junction bases numbered 13, after V lost 4 bases and J lost 1 base. CDR3 length equals 18 residues. Per the germline V gene, CDR1 is SGHNT and CDR2 is YYREEE (reference sequence). In DNA form, the CDR3 reads TGTGCCAGCAGCGCGGGTCGTTTCGGGACTAGCGGATCCTACGAGCAGTACTTC. Translated, it gives CASSAGRFGTSGSYEQYF.

The chain combines TRBV6-5 with TRBJ1-2, with 7 bases fitting TRBD1. This CDR3 is 12 amino acids long. In germline, CDR1 is MNHEY, CDR2 SVGAGI. V gave up 10 bases and J gave up 3 bases; unmatched junction bases: 5. This CDR3 is CATQGEDYGYTF. DNA for the CDR3: TGTGCCACCCAGGGGGAGGACTATGGCTACACCTTC.